This T cell receptor beta chain was documented in a study of regulatory T cells in long-lasting Graves disease. The CDR3 is 14 residues long. After removal of 3 bases from V and 2 bases from J, the junction contained 5 bases not matched to a gene. The germline V gene has CDR1 SGHKS and CDR2 YYEKEE (reference sequence). With iRepertoire HTBI primers and Arm-PCR of CDR3 regions, TCR beta libraries were built. One entry per CDR3 protein results from TCRdb running MiXCR on the multiplex PCR reads. The sample lists about 620,000 distinct CDR3 sequences, less than 20% occurring once. This clonotype was recorded once. Time point described: newly diagnosed GD, antithyroid drugs for less than 3 months. Generation of the TCR library employed RNA extracted from PBMCs. A further study also used this sample, focusing on T cells in Graves' hyperthyroidism and ophthalmopathy.

This sequence originates from a woman in her thirties with Graves disease. The chain links TRBV5-5 to TRBJ2-7, with 7 bases fitting TRBD1. Sequencing used peripheral blood mononuclear cells (PBMCs), obtained at new diagnosis, from a patient treated with antithyroid drugs. The CDR3, as DNA: TGTGCCAGCAGCTCCACCAGGGGGACCTACGAGCAGTACTTC. Protein sequence: CASSSTRGTYEQYF.